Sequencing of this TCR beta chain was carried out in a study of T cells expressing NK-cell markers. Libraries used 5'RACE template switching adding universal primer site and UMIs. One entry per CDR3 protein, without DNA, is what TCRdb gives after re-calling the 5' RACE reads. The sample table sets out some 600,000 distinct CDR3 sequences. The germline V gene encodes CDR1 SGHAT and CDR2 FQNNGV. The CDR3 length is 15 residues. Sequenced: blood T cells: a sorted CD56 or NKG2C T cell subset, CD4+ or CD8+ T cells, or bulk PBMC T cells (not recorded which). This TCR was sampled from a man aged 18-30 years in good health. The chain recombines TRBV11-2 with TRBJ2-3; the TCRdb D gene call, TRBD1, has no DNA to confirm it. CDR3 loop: CASSLGQGMEDTQYF.